One sample yielded the 6 T cell receptor beta chains listed below, sequenced in a study of T-cell reconstitution after alpha-beta-depleted transplantation in children. Using unique molecular identifiers, the investigators prepared the TCRbeta library. TCRdb re-called the PCR reads with MiXCR, one entry per CDR3 protein. The sample records over 70,000 distinct CDR3 sequences, 7% to 9% being singletons. The sequences come from PBMCs from the stem cell graft donor, collected from the stem cell graft. The receptors originated from a human donor who donated a stem cell graft to a child with congenital amegakaryocytic thrombocytopenia.

This clonotype was counted at least ten times. V is TRBV29-1 and J is TRBJ2-1; TRBD1 matches 8 bases. Germline-derived CDR1 and CDR2 are SQVTM and ANQGSEA. V dropped 6 bases and J dropped 1; count of bases not matched to a gene: 8. This CDR3 has 15 amino acids. The CDR3 DNA sequence: TGCAGCGTACAAGAGGACAGGGAATCCTACAATGAGCAGTTCTTC. Encoded protein: CSVQEDRESYNEQFF.

This clonotype was picked up many times. This rearrangement joins TRBV5-1 to TRBJ2-3; TRBD1 might be the D (5 bases). CDR1 is SGHRS, CDR2 YFSETQ, per germline. V was cut by 0 bases and J by 0 bases, with 11 bases left in between. This CDR3 is built from 16 residues. CDR3: CASSLEGARSTDTQYF. CDR3 nucleotides: TGCGCCAGCAGCTTGGAAGGGGCGCGTAGCACAGATACGCAGTATTTT.

This clonotype was seen ten or more times. The rearrangement joins TRBV29-1 to TRBJ1-2; D uncertain. There are 12 residues in the CDR3. Between the trimmed V and J ends, which lost 7 bases and 2 bases, there was a span of 11 bases. Germline CDR1 is SQVTM and CDR2 is ANQGSEA. The CDR3 loop reads CSASGGNYGYTF. CDR3 nucleotides: TGCAGCGCTTCTGGAGGGAACTATGGCTACACCTTC.

This clonotype was recorded at least ten times. V and J are TRBV11-3 and TRBJ2-3, with D unresolved. This CDR3 is 13 amino acids long. Germline values: CDR1 SGHNT, CDR2 YENEEA. V lost 3 bases and J lost 0, with 4 bases in between. The CDR3 loop reads CASSFASTDTQYF. Written as DNA, the CDR3 is TGTGCCAGCAGCTTTGCTAGCACAGATACGCAGTATTTT.

This clonotype showed up many times. The chain uses TRBV4-1 and TRBJ2-1; possibly TRBD2 for D (7 bases). With 4 bases removed from V and 0 bases from J, the gap between germline ends came to 13 bases. The CDR3 length is 16 residues. CDR1 MGHRA and CDR2 YSYEKL come from the germline V gene. CDR3 bases: TGCGCCAGCAGCCTTACGGCGGGGGCCTCCTACAATGAGCAGTTCTTC. Amino acids: CASSLTAGASYNEQFF.

This clonotype was counted ten times or more. The gene calls are TRBV7-9 and TRBJ1-2; D not resolved. This CDR3 spans 13 amino acids. The V gene's germline CDR1 is SEHNR and CDR2 FQNEAQ (reference sequence). V was trimmed by 4 bases and J by 8 bases, leaving 14 bases between them. CDR3 DNA sequence: TGTGCCAGCAGCTCGACTGCTCCCCGGGGCTACACCTTC. Translated: CASSSTAPRGYTF.